The TCR beta chain under discussion was sequenced for a study of T-cell memory formation after mild COVID-19. Study-wide context: For the most part, TCR clusters were specific to one donor.

Note on this clonotype: The antigen remains undetermined.

Study results and limitations: SARS-CoV-2 specificity was not confirmed for second-wave clones peaking on day 37. Contracting CD4+ clones sat mainly in CM and EM; CD8+ in EMRA.

It was 5'RACE with constant-segment primers that produced the TCR alpha and TCR beta cDNA libraries, which carried sample barcodes and UMIs. From the 5' RACE reads, TCRdb called clonotypes with MiXCR, one entry per CDR3 protein. The sample holds 110,000 or so distinct CDR3 sequences; 22% are singletons and the top ten take approximately 40%. The TCR was taken from a man in his late teens or twenties who had mild COVID-19 (a few samples of this study predate the infection). Cell type and time point are not known. Sequencing used PBMCs or a T cell subset sorted from them (not recorded which).

In nucleotides, the CDR3 is TGTGCCAGCAGAATTAAAGGGTCCTACGAGCAGTACTTC. Protein product: CASRIKGSYEQYF. This rearrangement joins TRBV6-1 to TRBJ2-7; D is ambiguous. This CDR3 is 13 amino acids long. V was trimmed by 6 bases and J by 1 base, leaving 10 bases between them. Germline V lookup: CDR1 MNHNS, CDR2 SASEGT.